Described below is a single T cell receptor beta chain sequence and its context. Other DNA sequences from this sample encode an identical CDR3 as well. This specimen belongs to a study of shared clonotypes between healthy human individuals. The data were produced by immunoSEQ multiplex PCR, yet TCRdb's version contains in-frame clones alone and is incomplete. The sample gives hundreds of thousands of clones, approximately 90% of which show up once; about 24% is in the top ten. Terminally differentiated effector memory CD45RA+ cells were left out of the naive CD8 fraction, which was CD45RO-negative and positively selected for CCR7. V gave up 2 bases and J gave up 1 base, with 8 bases separating them. The CDR3 consists of 14 residues. Germline-derived CDR1 and CDR2 are MNHEY and SVGAGI.

This TCR was recovered from a young man in good health. Sequenced input: naive CD8+ T cells sorted from blood. This chain uses TRBV6-5 with TRBJ2-5; maybe TRBD1 (5 bases). CDR3 region: CASSYGDSQETQYF. Written as DNA, the CDR3 is TGTGCCAGCAGTTACGGAGACAGCCAAGAGACCCAGTACTTC.